The sequence of this T cell receptor beta chain was determined in a study of cytomegalovirus exposure and HLA in healthy donors. Whole-study context: From donors who were HLA-typed, an early data release held around 80 million unique TCRs.

PCR used 60 Vbeta primers and 13 Jbeta primers. Under the authors' procedure: As a later analysis found, there were approximately 80 million unique TCR beta chains, of which roughly 11 million were shared. The protocol was immunoSEQ multiplex PCR, while the TCRdb copy is restricted to in-frame clones and leaves out a portion. From that table come the V and J calls and clone size; the DNA was used to work out D and trimming. The sample yields more than 140,000 clones, over 75% seen once. Nominal health characterized the donors when sampled, though unrecorded immune exposures were likely. The CDR3 has 15 amino acids. Deletions cut 0 bases from V and 4 bases from J, with 14 bases between. Per the germline V gene, CDR1 is SGHRS and CDR2 is YFSETQ.

The specimen sequenced was PBMCs. The chain couples TRBV5-1 to TRBJ2-7, with a tentative D call TRBD1 (6 bases). This TCR derives from a man between 25 and 39 years old in good health and CMV-seropositive. In DNA, the CDR3 is TGCGCCAGCAGCTTGGGTTTTGGACAGATTTACGAGCAGTACTTC. It yields the protein CASSLGFGQIYEQYF.